This T cell receptor (beta chain) was retrieved from a study of T cell changes during pregnancy in multiple sclerosis. Profiling relied on immunoSEQ multiplex PCR, and the TCRdb table lists in-frame clones only, not all of them. The top ten clones hold 8% to 10% of a sample with fewer than 25,000 clones, 90% of them seen once. The V segment lost 1 base and the J segment 3 bases; nucleotides outside the gene matches: 6. The V gene's germline CDR1 is SEHNR and CDR2 FQNEAQ (reference sequence). This CDR3 is built from 15 residues. V and J are TRBV7-9 and TRBJ2-7, with TRBD2 identical over 7 bases. The receptor's source is a female donor in good health, enrolled as a control in a pregnancy study. Sequences were derived from CD8+ T cells from peripheral blood mononuclear cells, sampled in the third trimester of pregnancy. The CDR3 reads CASSLVTPGGYEQYF. For the CDR3, the DNA is TGTGCCAGCAGCTTAGTAACCCCGGGAGGCTACGAGCAGTACTTC.